The 5 T cell receptor beta chains listed next were all sequenced from one sample in a study of blood T cell repertoires in COVID-19. Only in-frame clones appear in the TCRdb table, and some are missing; sequencing was by immunoSEQ multiplex PCR. The table lists around 300,000 clones, under 90% of them singletons. Source material: PBMCs or T cells enriched from blood (not recorded which). Receptors were obtained from a woman aged 30 to 39 who had recovered from COVID-19.

The chain has TRBV6-1 and TRBJ1-1; D gene uncertain. CDR1 is MNHNS, CDR2 SASEGT, per germline. There are 13 residues in the CDR3. Trimming left V 2 bases short and J 5 bases short, with 9 bases between. CDR3 coding DNA: TGTGCCAGCAGTGAAAGAGGGAGAACTGAAGCTTTCTTT. Protein: CASSERGRTEAFF.

This clone was observed a handful of times. The chain employs TRBV6-5 and TRBJ2-4, with 9 bases matching TRBD1. Germline loops: CDR1 MNHEY, CDR2 SVGAGI. With V trimmed by 5 bases and J by 16 bases, 12 bases remained unmatched. CDR3 length: 13 amino acids. The CDR3 here is CASSTTQQGAEYF. CDR3 DNA sequence: TGTGCCAGCAGTACCACCCAACAGGGGGCGGAATACTTC.

This clone was seen once. J is TRBJ1-1 and V is TRBV11-2; TRBD1 matches at 9 bases. The J segment lost 6 bases and the V segment lost 5 bases, leaving 10 bases of the junction unmatched. The CDR3 runs 15 residues. Germline V gives CDR1 SGHAT, CDR2 FQNNGV. CDR3 residues: CASSHRQGEWAEAFF. DNA for the CDR3: TGTGCCAGCAGCCATAGACAGGGGGAATGGGCTGAAGCTTTCTTT.

The chain has TRBV7-6 and TRBJ1-3; D is undetermined. V was cut by 2 bases and J by 0 bases, with 20 bases left in between. CDR3 length: 19 residues. In germline, CDR1 is SGHVS, CDR2 FNYEAQ. CDR3 in DNA: TGTGCCAGCAGCTTAATTCCTAAGTCCGTATTAAGCTCTGGAAACACCATATATTTT. Translation gives CASSLIPKSVLSSGNTIYF.

V is TRBV27 and J is TRBJ1-2; D is ambiguous. Germline CDR1 is MNHEY and CDR2 is SMNVEV (reference sequence). The CDR3 spans 12 residues. V was clipped by 7 bases and J by 3 bases, with 9 bases between them. CDR3 sequence: CASTDKHYGYTF. CDR3 DNA sequence: TGTGCCAGCACAGACAAACACTATGGCTACACCTTC.